What follows are 11 T cell receptor beta chains derived from one specimen sequenced in a study of cytomegalovirus exposure and HLA in healthy donors. Repertoires were generated with immunoSEQ multiplex PCR, while TCRdb's copy carries only in-frame clones and drops some. Of 180,000 or so clones in the sample, around 86% are singletons; the top ten hold roughly 3%. Sequenced: PBMCs. Receptor source: a man aged 18 to 29 in good health and CMV-seropositive.

This chain links TRBV5-4 with TRBJ2-7, with D unclear. Germline CDR1 is SGHNT and CDR2 is YYREEE (reference sequence). The V gene lost 2 bases and the J gene lost 1 base, with 7 bases spanning the gap. CDR3 length equals 13 residues. The CDR3 is CASSFDSSYEQYF. As DNA, the CDR3 is TGTGCCAGCAGCTTCGACTCTTCCTACGAGCAGTACTTC.

The chain has TRBV5-1 and TRBJ2-5; 7 positions match TRBD1. V shed 6 bases and J 4 bases; nucleotides not matched to a gene: 6. The germline V gene has CDR1 SGHRS and CDR2 YFSETQ. The length of the CDR3 is 13 residues. The CDR3 sequence is CASTLGDRETQYF. The CDR3 DNA reads TGCGCCAGCACTTTGGGGGACAGAGAGACCCAGTACTTC.

This sequence joins TRBV18 and TRBJ1-4, with D possibly being TRBD1 (5 bases). Trimming took off 2 bases at V and 7 bases at J, with 11 bases between the two ends. The germline V gene encodes CDR1 KGHSH and CDR2 LQKENI. This CDR3 spans 14 amino acids. The CDR3 protein is CASSPDSKVEKLFF. The CDR3 region has the DNA TGTGCCAGCTCACCAGACAGTAAGGTTGAAAAACTGTTTTTT.

The genes are TRBV19 and TRBJ1-5; D remains unclear. This CDR3 has 13 amino acids. V was pared by 10 bases and J by 2 bases, with 12 bases between. Germline CDR1 and CDR2: LNHDA and SQIVND (reference sequence). The DNA of the CDR3 is TGTGCCACCTCCCCCGGGGGCAATCAGCCCCAGCATTTT. Protein product: CATSPGGNQPQHF.

V gene TRBV10-1 combines with J gene TRBJ1-1, with D perhaps matching TRBD1 (5 bases). CDR1 WNHNN and CDR2 SYGVQD come from the germline V gene (reference sequence). Trimming pared 3 bases from V and 5 bases from J, leaving 13 bases between. CDR3 length: 14 amino acids. In DNA, the CDR3 is TGCGCCAGCAGTGACAGGGCCGAAAAGACTGAAGCTTTCTTT. The encoded protein is CASSDRAEKTEAFF.

The V call is TRBV4-3, the J call TRBJ1-4, with 12 bases matching TRBD1. This CDR3 is 16 amino acids long. Germline CDR1 LGHNA, CDR2 YSLEER. V dropped 1 base and J dropped 8; count of bases not matched to a gene: 5. This CDR3 is CASSQGVGTGGEKLFF. The CDR3 nucleotides read TGCGCCAGCAGCCAAGGGGTCGGGACAGGGGGCGAAAAACTGTTTTTT.

In DNA form, the CDR3 reads TGTGCCAGCAGTGGGGGCAGATCGGAGACCCAGTACTTC. This sequence encodes CASSGGRSETQYF. The genes are TRBV2 and TRBJ2-5; D possibly corresponds to TRBD1 (5 bases). The CDR3 extends over 13 amino acids. Germline V gene data show CDR1 as SNHLY and CDR2 as FYNNEI. Deletions cut 4 bases from V and 5 bases from J, with 11 bases between.

As for this clone: Other nucleotide sequences in the sample specify the same CDR3. The rearrangement joins TRBV7-2 to TRBJ2-7; D is unresolved. The CDR3 consists of 11 residues. The germline V gene encodes CDR1 SGHTA and CDR2 FQGNSA. Trimming shortened V by 5 bases and J by 3 bases, and 5 bases separated the two germline ends. CDR3 sequence reads: CASSPNYEQYF. The DNA of the CDR3 is TGTGCCAGCAGCCCCAACTACGAGCAGTACTTC.

The genes are TRBV20-1 and TRBJ2-5, with D unresolved. CDR3 length: 11 amino acids. From germline, CDR1 is DFQATT and CDR2 SNEGSKA (reference sequence). The ends were cut back, 5 bases at V and 5 bases at J, with 9 bases in the middle. The CDR3 DNA sequence: TGCAGTGCTTCGACACGGGAGACCCAGTACTTC. This gives the protein CSASTRETQYF.

CDR3 in amino acids: CASSVTSGTSAEQYF. The CDR3 DNA follows: TGTGCCAGCAGCGTAACATCCGGGACATCGGCCGAGCAGTACTTC. The rearrangement links TRBV9 to TRBJ2-7; D is possibly TRBD1 (6 bases). Germline loops: CDR1 SGDLS, CDR2 YYNGEE. V shed 1 base and J shed 6 bases, with 17 bases lying between them. The CDR3 extends over 15 amino acids.

This chain links TRBV11-3 with TRBJ2-5; 8 nucleotides align to TRBD1. The CDR3 covers 13 residues. Germline assignment: CDR1 SGHNT and CDR2 YENEEA. Trimming at V came to 4 bases and at J to 9 bases, leaving 7 bases not matched to a gene. DNA of the CDR3: TGTGCCAGCAGCTATGTACAGGGGGAGGCCCAGTACTTC. Its translation is CASSYVQGEAQYF.